The clone carrying this T cell receptor beta chain turned up a few times. The source of the sample is a study of blood T cell repertoires in COVID-19. About the study: The samples span acute and convalescent COVID-19 from the United States, Italy and Spain. T cells, B-cell-depleted T cells, or PBMCs provided the cDNA or gDNA that served as material.

As originally analysed: From reference gene primer amplification, estimates of nucleated cell counts were derived. Assay: immunoSEQ multiplex PCR; the TCRdb copy retains only in-frame clones and omits some. V, J and clone size are those of that table, while D and trimming were read from the DNA. The repertoire includes approximately 80,000 clones, roughly 76% of them detected once, and about a sixth sits in the top ten. This TCR was recovered from a man between 65 and 79 years old with active or convalescent COVID-19. Sequenced sample: peripheral blood.

The CDR3 loop is CASSEALTPRYGYTF. As DNA, the CDR3 is TGTGCCAGCAGTGAAGCCCTGACCCCTAGGTATGGCTACACCTTC. The rearrangement links TRBV6-1 to TRBJ1-2, with D hard to call. V lost 0 bases to trimming and J lost 5 bases, with 13 bases between them. The germline gives CDR1 MNHNS, CDR2 SASEGT. The CDR3 consists of 15 residues.